This T cell receptor (beta chain) was recorded in a study of PD-L1 blockade in urothelial cancer. Study details: Starting around 2014, patients were given atezolizumab (1,200 mg intravenously every 3 weeks). Male sex and bladder-origin urothelial cancer characterized about 90% of the roughly 30 patients. Patients had undergone 0 to 3 prior chemotherapy regimens. Study conclusions and caveats: Enhanced expansion of tumor-associated blood clones at 3 weeks characterized durable-benefit patients.

Only in-frame clones appear in the TCRdb table, and some are missing; sequencing was by immunoSEQ multiplex PCR. The table records 30,000 to 50,000 clones, around 88% of them present only once. The CDR3 spans 15 residues. Per the germline V gene, CDR1 is MDHEN and CDR2 is SYDVKM. J was trimmed by 4 bases and V by 8 bases; bases with no gene match: 8. Comment on this clone: Its specificity is not known.

The sequence came from a man in his 60s with urothelial cancer. V and J are TRBV28 and TRBJ2-2, with TRBD1 identical over 9 bases. This sample comprised PBMCs, obtained around atezolizumab (anti-PD-L1) treatment. The CDR3 region is CASSTGGDGTGELFF. The CDR3 DNA is TGTGCCAGCTCCACAGGGGGCGATGGCACCGGGGAGCTGTTTTTT.